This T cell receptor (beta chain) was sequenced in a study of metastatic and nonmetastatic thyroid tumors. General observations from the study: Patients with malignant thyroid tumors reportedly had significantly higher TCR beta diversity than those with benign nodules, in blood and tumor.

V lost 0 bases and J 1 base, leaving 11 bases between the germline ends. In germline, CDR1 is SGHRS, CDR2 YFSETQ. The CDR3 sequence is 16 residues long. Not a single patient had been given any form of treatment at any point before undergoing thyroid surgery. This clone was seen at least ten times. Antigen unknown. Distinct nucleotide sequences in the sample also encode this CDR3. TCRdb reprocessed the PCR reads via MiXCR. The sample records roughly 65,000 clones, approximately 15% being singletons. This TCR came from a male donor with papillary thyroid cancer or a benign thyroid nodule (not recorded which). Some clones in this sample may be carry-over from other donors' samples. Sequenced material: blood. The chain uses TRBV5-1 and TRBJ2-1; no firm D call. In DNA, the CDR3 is TGCGCCAGCAGCTTGGCCCCCGGGCGGTCCTACAATGAGCAGTTCTTC. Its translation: CASSLAPGRSYNEQFF.